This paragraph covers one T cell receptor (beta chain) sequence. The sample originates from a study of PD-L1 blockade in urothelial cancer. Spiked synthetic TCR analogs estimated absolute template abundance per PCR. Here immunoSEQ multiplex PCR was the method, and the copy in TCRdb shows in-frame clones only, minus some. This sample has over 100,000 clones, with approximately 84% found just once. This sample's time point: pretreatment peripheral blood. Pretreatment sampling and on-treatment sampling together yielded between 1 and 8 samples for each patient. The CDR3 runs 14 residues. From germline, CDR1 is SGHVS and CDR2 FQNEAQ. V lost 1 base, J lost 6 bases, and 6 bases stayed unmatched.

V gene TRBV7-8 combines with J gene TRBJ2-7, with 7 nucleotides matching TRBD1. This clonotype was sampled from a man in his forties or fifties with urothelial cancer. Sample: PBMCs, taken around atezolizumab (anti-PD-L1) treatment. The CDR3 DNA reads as TGTGCCAGCAGCTTAGGTGGGTCAGGGGGCGAGCAGTACTTC. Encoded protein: CASSLGGSGGEQYF.